This T cell receptor (beta chain) was observed in a study of blood T cell repertoires in COVID-19. The repertoire was sequenced with immunoSEQ multiplex PCR; TCRdb's copy has only in-frame clones and lacks some. The repertoire holds a few hundred thousand clones, with about 91% as singletons. The CDR3 is 15 amino acids. The germline V and J ends were trimmed by 4 bases and 2 bases, with 15 bases remaining between them. The V gene's germline CDR1 is ENHRY and CDR2 SYGVKD. The sequenced material came from peripheral blood. The clonotype comes from a woman in her forties who had recovered from COVID-19. The chain couples TRBV10-3 to TRBJ2-7, with D perhaps matching TRBD2 (7 bases). The CDR3 protein is CAISGGGGEAYEQYF. CDR3 sequence (DNA): TGTGCCATCAGTGGGGGGGGCGGCGAAGCCTACGAGCAGTACTTC.